The 3 T cell receptor beta chains listed next were all sequenced from one sample in a study of control samples from healthy donors and cancer patients. Profiled with immunoSEQ multiplex PCR; TCRdb holds only in-frame clones, not every one. Of 200,000 or so clones listed, 85% to 95% are singletons. Sequenced: blood. These receptors originate from a man aged 45 to 65 in good health.

Here the CDR3 DNA reads TGTGCCAGCAGCTTAGGTTTCGGGACTAGAGCGGGGGAGAATACGCAGTATTTT. Its translation: CASSLGFGTRAGENTQYF. The V and J genes are TRBV7-2 and TRBJ2-3; 8 bases match TRBD2. V dropped 1 base and J dropped 7; count of bases not matched to a gene: 16. Germline values: CDR1 SGHTA, CDR2 FQGNSA. CDR3 size: 18 residues.

Only a few counts were recorded for this clone. V usage is TRBV7-8 and J usage is TRBJ1-5; no definite D call. Germline V gene data show CDR1 as SGHVS and CDR2 as FQNEAQ. With 1 base removed from V and 9 bases from J, the gap between germline ends came to 10 bases. CDR3 length equals 13 residues. CDR3 protein: CASSLEEAAPQHF. In DNA form, the CDR3 reads TGTGCCAGCAGCTTAGAGGAGGCCGCGCCCCAGCATTTT.

The chain recombines TRBV7-2 with TRBJ1-3; D gene unclear. The CDR3 has 15 amino acids. Germline CDR1 reads SGHTA; CDR2 reads FQGNSA. V was trimmed by 5 bases and J by 0 bases, leaving 11 bases between them. The CDR3 region is CASSPGSSSGNTIYF. DNA of the CDR3: TGTGCCAGCAGCCCGGGCAGCAGCTCTGGAAACACCATATATTTT.